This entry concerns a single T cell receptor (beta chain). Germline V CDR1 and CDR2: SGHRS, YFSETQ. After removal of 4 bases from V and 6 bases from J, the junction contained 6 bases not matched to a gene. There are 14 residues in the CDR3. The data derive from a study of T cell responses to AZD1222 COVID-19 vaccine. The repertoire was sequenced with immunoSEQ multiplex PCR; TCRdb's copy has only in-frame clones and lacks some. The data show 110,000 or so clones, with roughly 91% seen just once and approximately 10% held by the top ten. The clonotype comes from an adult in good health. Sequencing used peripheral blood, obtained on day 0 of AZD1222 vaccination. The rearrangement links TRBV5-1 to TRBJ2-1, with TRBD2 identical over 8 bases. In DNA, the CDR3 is TGCGCCAGCAGCGGCAGACTAGCGAGCAATGAGCAGTTCTTC. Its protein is CASSGRLASNEQFF.